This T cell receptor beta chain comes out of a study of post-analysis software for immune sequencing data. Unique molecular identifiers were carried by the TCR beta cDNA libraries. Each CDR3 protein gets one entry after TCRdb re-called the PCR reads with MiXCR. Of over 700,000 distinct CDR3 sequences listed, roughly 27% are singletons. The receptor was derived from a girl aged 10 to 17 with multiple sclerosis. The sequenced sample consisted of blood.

The CDR3 loop is CASSLEYSLSEPQHF. The CDR3 DNA reads TGTGCCAGCAGTTTAGAGTACTCCCTTTCGGAGCCCCAGCATTTT. The chain combines TRBV27 with TRBJ1-5, with D unclear. Trimming left V 2 bases short and J 8 bases short, with 16 bases between. CDR1 is MNHEY, CDR2 SMNVEV, per germline (reference sequence). This CDR3 is built from 15 residues.